The clone carrying this T cell receptor beta chain came up a few times. Its specificity is not known. TCRdb passed the 5' RACE reads through MiXCR, listing each CDR3 protein once. The repertoire holds 290,000 or so distinct CDR3 sequences, with roughly a fifth as singletons. The record originates from a study of T-cell memory formation after mild COVID-19. Study overall: Largely, TCR clusters stayed within a single donor. Study results and limitations: Within pre-infection memory, some responding clones were found, suggesting cross-reactive memory joined. For second-wave clones that peaked at day 37, SARS-CoV-2 specificity went unverified. Researchers report contracting CD4+ clones mostly in CM and EM, with CD8+ clones in EMRA.

V lost 1 base, J lost 6 bases, and 10 bases stayed unmatched. CDR3 length: 16 amino acids. Germline values: CDR1 LGHNA, CDR2 YNFKEQ. Material for sequencing was PBMCs or a T cell subset sorted from them (not recorded which). The receptor was derived from a man between 18 and 35 years old who had mild COVID-19 (a few samples of this study predate the infection). Cell type and time point are not known. The chain carries TRBV4-2 and TRBJ2-7; 9 bases are a match to TRBD1. The DNA for the CDR3 is TGTGCCAGCAGCCAAGGTCCGGGACAGGGTGGAGGCGAGCAGTACTTC. Translating it yields CASSQGPGQGGGEQYF.